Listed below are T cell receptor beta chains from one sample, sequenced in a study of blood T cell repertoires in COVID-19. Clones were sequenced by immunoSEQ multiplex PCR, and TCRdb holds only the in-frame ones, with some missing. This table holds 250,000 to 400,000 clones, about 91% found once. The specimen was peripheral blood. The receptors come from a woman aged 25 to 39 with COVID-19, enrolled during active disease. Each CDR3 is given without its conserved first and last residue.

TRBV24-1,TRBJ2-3,ATSDVQPGDTDTQY
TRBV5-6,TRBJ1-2,ASSPGQRNGYT
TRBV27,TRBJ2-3,ASSWRTTDTQY
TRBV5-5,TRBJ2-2,ASSFLRGRTGELF
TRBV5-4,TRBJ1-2,ASSQIGQGGGYT
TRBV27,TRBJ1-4,ASSLKGAWGEKLF
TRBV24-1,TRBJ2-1,ATNKRGAHSPFYNEQF
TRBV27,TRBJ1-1,ASSSGLDRLKSTEAF
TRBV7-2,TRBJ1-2,ASSFPRDTYGYT
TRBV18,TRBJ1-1,ASSPRQGSMNTEAF
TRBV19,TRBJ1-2,ASSIDPGQGDYGYT
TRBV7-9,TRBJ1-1,ASSPEGVGTEAF
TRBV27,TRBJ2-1,ASSRNNNEQF
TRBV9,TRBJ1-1,ASTKRGSGEAF
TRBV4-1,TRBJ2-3,ASSQRTGFSDTQY
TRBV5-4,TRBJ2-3,ASSPLAGGFGDTQY
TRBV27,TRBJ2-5,ASSLAGRETQY
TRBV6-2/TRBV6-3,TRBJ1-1,ASSSPQARVL
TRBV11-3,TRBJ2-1,ASSIYRDEQF
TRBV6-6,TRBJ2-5,ASSYLGLEAETQY
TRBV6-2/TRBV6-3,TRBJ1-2,ASSWDSYGYT
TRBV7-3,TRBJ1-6,ASSLLSQGNSPLH
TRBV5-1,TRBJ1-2,ASSLDGNYGYT
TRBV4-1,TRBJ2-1,ASSQEAGYNEQF
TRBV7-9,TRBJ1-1,ASSLVLDSEAF
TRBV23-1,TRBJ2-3,ASRPPGHFTDTQY
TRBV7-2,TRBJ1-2,ASSLGFQNYGYT
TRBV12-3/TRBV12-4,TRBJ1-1,ASSPGTAEAF
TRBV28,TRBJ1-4,ASSLWGPRKLF
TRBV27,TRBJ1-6,ASSRPPLSWRYSPLH
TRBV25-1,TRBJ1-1,ASSEQVNTEAF
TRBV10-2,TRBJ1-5,ASTARGFNQPQH
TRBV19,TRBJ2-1,ATGDSYNEQF
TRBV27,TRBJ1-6,ASSLATDRVNSPLH
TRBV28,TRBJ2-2,ASRGTGRDGGELF
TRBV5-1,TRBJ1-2,ASSPGDREANYGYT
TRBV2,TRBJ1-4,ASSEGPREKLF
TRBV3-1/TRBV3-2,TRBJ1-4,ASSHRADEKLF
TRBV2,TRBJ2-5,ASSRQEGGETQY
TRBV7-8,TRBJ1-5,ASSLARGGNQPQH
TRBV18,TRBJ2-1,ASSPGQGAGNEQF
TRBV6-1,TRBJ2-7,ASSDGGFSSYEQY
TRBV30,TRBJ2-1,AWSVGGAEDNEQF
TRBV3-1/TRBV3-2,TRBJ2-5,ASSQDPPGLAGGLETQY